The sequence of this T cell receptor (beta chain) was determined in a study of cytomegalovirus exposure and HLA in healthy donors. Primers: 60 Vbeta forward and 13 Jbeta reverse. Here immunoSEQ multiplex PCR was the method, and the copy in TCRdb shows in-frame clones only, minus some. The sample has 95,000 to 150,000 clones, approximately 80% seen once. This CDR3 comprises 13 residues. The V and J ends lost 2 bases and 0 bases respectively, with 5 bases between them. Germline V gene data show CDR1 as SQVTM and CDR2 as ANQGSEA. Notes on the study in general: An apparent linkage of common viral pathogens to several of the most significant clusters emerged in a later analysis. Many donors shared some public TCRs, even though most TCR sequences were rare. Cytomegalovirus association was assigned to about 150 TCR beta chains.

Worth noting for this clone: Its antigen is currently unknown.

The chain combines TRBV29-1 with TRBJ2-1; D is unresolved. The sample taken for sequencing was PBMCs. This receptor was obtained from a middle-aged man in good health and CMV-seronegative. The CDR3 reads CSVEQISYNEQFF. CDR3 in DNA: TGCAGCGTTGAACAGATCTCCTACAATGAGCAGTTCTTC.